This is a list of T cell receptor beta chains from one sample in a study of T cell repertoires and HLA-DP antigens. These TCRs' antigens remain unknown. Profiled with immunoSEQ multiplex PCR; TCRdb holds only in-frame clones, not every one. The data contain about 73,000 clones, about four fifths of them singletons. Source material: CD4+ T cells from PBMCs. These receptor sequences come from a man aged 55 to 70 in good health and CMV-seronegative. Each CDR3 is given with its conserved first and last residue. A D gene is named only where the DNA matches it firmly. Only some rows state a clone size, as once, few, many or a class for expanded clones.

clone_size	v_call	d_call	j_call	cdr3_nt	cdr3_aa
-	TRBV30	-	TRBJ1-6	TGTGCCTGGAGTGTACGGGGCAGCCAATCACCCCTCCACTTT	CAWSVRGSQSPLHF
-	TRBV9	-	TRBJ2-5	TGTGCCAGCAGCGCAACAGAGACCCAGTACTTC	CASSATETQYF
-	TRBV14	TRBD1	TRBJ2-1	TGTGCCAGCAGCCAACCCAGGGGGATCTCCTACAATGAGCAGTTCTTC	CASSQPRGISYNEQFF
-	TRBV4-3	-	TRBJ2-7	TGCGCCAGCAGCCAGACGGAGGTGGGCGAGCAGTACTTC	CASSQTEVGEQYF
-	TRBV5-1	TRBD1	TRBJ2-3	TGCGCCAGCAGCCCTGACAGGGGGACAGATACGCAGTATTTT	CASSPDRGTDTQYF
-	TRBV12-2	-	TRBJ1-1	TGTGCCCTTTATCCCCCCGACAGGGACGTGAACACTGAAGCTTTCTTT	CALYPPDRDVNTEAFF
-	TRBV6-5	-	TRBJ1-1	TGTGCCAGCAGTCCCCTGAGCAGACCGAACACTGAAGCTTTCTTT	CASSPLSRPNTEAFF
once	TRBV7-2	TRBD1	TRBJ2-6	TGTGCCAGCAGCTCCGGACAGGGAGGCAACGTCCTGACTTTC	CASSSGQGGNVLTF
few	TRBV9	TRBD2	TRBJ2-1	TGTGCCAGCAGCGGGGAAGTGGGACTAGCGATCAATGAGCAGTTCTTC	CASSGEVGLAINEQFF
-	TRBV30	TRBD1	TRBJ1-5	TGTGCCTGGAGCACAGGGGAGCCCCAGCATTTT	CAWSTGEPQHF
-	TRBV6-6	-	TRBJ1-2	TGTGCCAGCAGTTACAGGTCGAACTATGGCTACACCTTC	CASSYRSNYGYTF
once	TRBV5-1	TRBD1	TRBJ1-1	TGCGCCAGCAGCCAAGACCAGGGGGCCCAAGCTTTCTTT	CASSQDQGAQAFF
-	TRBV5-1	-	TRBJ1-2	TGCGCCAGCAGCTTGGGGGCTACTAACTATGGCTACACCTTC	CASSLGATNYGYTF
few	TRBV7-2	-	TRBJ2-6	TGTGCCAGCAGCTTATTAGGAGGGGCTGGGGCCAACGTCCTGACTTTC	CASSLLGGAGANVLTF